The 32 T cell receptor beta chains listed next were all sequenced from one sample in a study of T cell responses to AZD1222 COVID-19 vaccine. Assay: immunoSEQ multiplex PCR; the TCRdb copy retains only in-frame clones and omits some. The repertoire includes 130,000 to 150,000 clones, around nine tenths of them detected once, and 4% to 6% sits in the top ten. This specimen consisted of peripheral blood, obtained on day 0 of AZD1222 vaccination. The receptors shown here come from an adult in good health.

V gene TRBV3-1 (or the pseudogene TRBV3-2) combines with J gene TRBJ2-4; D is possibly TRBD1 or TRBD2 (5 bases each). CDR1 is LGHDT and CDR2 is YNNKEL in the germline V gene (reference sequence). The V and J ends lost 0 bases and 0 bases respectively, with 12 bases between them. CDR3 length: 17 residues. The CDR3 reads CASSQEPGPLAKNIQYF. The CDR3 coding sequence is TGTGCCAGCAGCCAAGAACCGGGGCCCCTAGCCAAAAACATTCAGTACTTC.

The CDR3 region is CASSNRNYEQYF. DNA for the CDR3: TGCGCCAGCAGTAACCGGAACTACGAGCAGTACTTC. The chain uses TRBV5-1 and TRBJ2-7; no firm D call. The V end lost 5 bases, the J end lost 3 bases, and 9 bases lay between the germline ends. CDR3 length equals 12 residues. Germline assignment: CDR1 SGHRS and CDR2 YFSETQ. Together with reference TRBV5-1 and TRBJ2-7, the CDR3 gives the full variable domain: KAGVTQTPRYLIKTRGQQVTLSCSPISGHRSVSWYQQTPGQGLQFLFEYFSETQRNKGNFPGRFSGRQFSNSRSEMNVSTLELGDSALYLCASSNRNYEQYFGPGTRLTVT.

The V gene is TRBV7-9, the J gene TRBJ2-5; 7 bases agree with TRBD1. The CDR3 totals 14 residues. Germline V lookup: CDR1 SEHNR, CDR2 FQNEAQ (reference sequence). J gave up 5 bases and V 1 base, and 4 bases lay outside the gene matches. CDR3 sequence reads: CASSLGQGDETQYF. CDR3 sequence (DNA): TGTGCCAGCAGCTTAGGGCAGGGGGATGAGACCCAGTACTTC.

The rearrangement joins TRBV7-9 to TRBJ1-3; D unresolved. Germline V gene data show CDR1 as SEHNR and CDR2 as FQNEAQ (reference sequence). Deletions cut 2 bases from V and 7 bases from J, with 6 bases between. There are 12 residues in the CDR3. The DNA for the CDR3 is TGTGCCAGCAGCTTAATCGTGAACACCATATATTTT. It encodes CASSLIVNTIYF.

The chain joins TRBV7-2 to TRBJ2-7; D is ambiguous. The CDR3 extends over 13 amino acids. In germline, CDR1 is SGHTA, CDR2 FQGNSA. Trimming shortened V by 4 bases and J by 0 bases, and 7 bases separated the two germline ends. CDR3 in amino acids: CASSYLSSYEQYF. The CDR3 DNA reads as TGTGCCAGCAGCTACCTAAGCTCCTACGAGCAGTACTTC.

The chain employs TRBV3-1 (or the pseudogene TRBV3-2) and TRBJ2-7; the D gene is possibly TRBD1 (6 bases). V lost 1 base and J lost 7, with 11 bases in between. The CDR3 totals 13 residues. CDR1 is LGHDT, CDR2 YNNKEL, per germline (reference sequence). CDR3 nucleotide sequence: TGTGCCAGCAGCCAAGCCCCAGGGGAAGAGCAGTACTTC. It is translated as CASSQAPGEEQYF.

This clone showed up many times. The CDR3 coding sequence is TGTGCCAGCAGTTGGGGAGCGGTTAATAATTCACCCCTCCACTTT. It encodes CASSWGAVNNSPLHF. V is TRBV6-2 or TRBV6-3 and J is TRBJ1-6; D call uncertain. The CDR3 has 15 amino acids. Germline CDR1 reads MNHEY; CDR2 reads SVGEGT. Trimming removed 4 bases at V and 5 bases at J, with 12 bases between.

This clone was seen just once. The rearrangement joins TRBV6-5 to TRBJ1-5; D is possibly TRBD1 (6 bases). There are 15 residues in the CDR3. The V and J ends lost 6 bases and 0 bases respectively, with 12 bases between them. CDR1 and CDR2 from the germline V gene are MNHEY and SVGAGI. As DNA, the CDR3 is TGTGCCAGCAGGCAAACAGGGTATAGCAATCAGCCCCAGCATTTT. Its translation: CASRQTGYSNQPQHF.

This rearrangement joins TRBV5-1 to TRBJ2-7; D perhaps matches TRBD1 (6 bases). Per germline, CDR1 SGHRS and CDR2 YFSETQ. The germline V and J ends were trimmed by 0 bases and 5 bases, with 15 bases remaining between them. The CDR3 consists of 15 residues. The CDR3 DNA is TGCGCCAGCAGCTTGGGTCCGCAGGGGATGAACGAGCAGTACTTC. It encodes CASSLGPQGMNEQYF.

This chain connects TRBV6-2 or TRBV6-3 to TRBJ2-3; no clear D. The V end was cut by 5 bases, the J end by 6 bases, with 21 bases between. The germline CDR1 and CDR2 sequences are MNHEY and SVGEGT. This CDR3 is 16 amino acids long. The CDR3 nucleotides are TGTGCCAGCAGTCCCCGTGGCAGTAGGGTGTCGGATACGCAGTATTTT. It specifies CASSPRGSRVSDTQYF.

This clone has just a few counts. CDR3 bases: TGTGCCAGCAGCAACAACAGGGACACCGGGGAGCTGTTTTTT. Encoded protein: CASSNNRDTGELFF. J is TRBJ2-2 and V is TRBV7-3, with D tentatively TRBD1 (6 bases). V lost 5 bases and J lost 3, with 10 bases in between. The CDR3 sequence is 14 residues long. Germline V lookup: CDR1 SGHTA, CDR2 FQGTGA. The whole variable domain, remainder taken from reference TRBV7-3 and TRBJ2-2, is GAGVSQTPSNKVTEKGKYVELRCDPISGHTALYWYRQSLGQGPEFLIYFQGTGAADDSGLPNDRFFAVRPEGSVSTLKIQRTERGDSAVYLCASSNNRDTGELFFGEGSRLTVL.

The chain carries TRBV28 and TRBJ1-1; the D gene is possibly TRBD1 (5 bases). The V and J ends lost 4 bases and 5 bases respectively, with 14 bases between them. CDR1 is MDHEN and CDR2 is SYDVKM in the germline V gene. This CDR3 has 14 amino acids. CDR3 sequence: CASSSPGGGTEAFF. The CDR3 coding sequence is TGTGCCAGCAGTTCCCCCGGGGGGGGGACTGAAGCTTTCTTT. The entire variable domain, with the rest obtained from reference TRBV28 and TRBJ1-1, is as follows: DVKVTQSSRYLVKRTGEKVFLECVQDMDHENMFWYRQDPGLGLRLIYFSYDVKMKEKGDIPEGYSVSREKKERFSLILESASTNQTSMYLCASSSPGGGTEAFFGQGTRLTVV.

This clone came up once. The V and J genes are TRBV5-1 and TRBJ2-7, with 10 bases fitting TRBD2. The CDR3 spans 14 residues. The J segment lost 0 bases and the V segment lost 3 bases, leaving 0 bases of the junction unmatched. Germline V lookup: CDR1 SGHRS, CDR2 YFSETQ. The CDR3 loop reads CASSWTSGSYEQYF. In DNA, the CDR3 is TGCGCCAGCAGCTGGACTAGCGGCTCCTACGAGCAGTACTTC.

The chain carries TRBV29-1 and TRBJ1-2, with D uncertain. The CDR3 runs 12 residues. The V gene lost 6 bases and the J gene lost 3 bases, with 11 bases spanning the gap. CDR1 is SQVTM, CDR2 ANQGSEA, per germline. The CDR3 region has the DNA TGCAGCGTCGGAGACCCAGACTATGGCTACACCTTC. Protein sequence: CSVGDPDYGYTF.

This clone has a single count. The CDR3 protein is CATSRDSLAEPYEQYF. The DNA of the CDR3 is TGTGCCACCAGCAGAGACTCCCTAGCGGAACCATACGAGCAGTACTTC. The chain carries TRBV15 and TRBJ2-7, with 7 bases matching TRBD2. The germline V gene has CDR1 LNHNV and CDR2 YYDKDF (reference sequence). The CDR3 sequence is 16 residues long. V shed 0 bases and J 4 bases; nucleotides not matched to a gene: 9.

This CDR3 is CATSRDLGSSEAFF. CDR3 bases: TGTGCCACCAGCAGAGATCTCGGGAGTTCCGAAGCTTTCTTT. The V and J genes are TRBV15 and TRBJ1-1; no reliable D call. Trimming took off 0 bases at V and 8 bases at J, with 13 bases between the two ends. CDR1 and CDR2 (germline): LNHNV, YYDKDF (reference sequence). The CDR3 is 14 residues long.

The chain combines TRBV7-9 with TRBJ2-7; D ambiguous. Trimming stripped 2 bases from V and 2 bases from J, with 13 bases between. CDR3 length: 15 residues. Germline V CDR1 and CDR2: SEHNR, FQNEAQ (reference sequence). CDR3 nucleotides: TGTGCCAGCAGCTTACAAGTCGGAAGGACCTACGAGCAGTACTTC. Its protein is CASSLQVGRTYEQYF.

This clone came up a few times. The CDR3 nucleotides are TGTGCCACCAGCAGCTCAAACGAGCAGTACTTC. Amino acids: CATSSSNEQYF. This chain connects TRBV15 to TRBJ2-7; D is unresolved. CDR1 and CDR2 from the germline V gene are LNHNV and YYDKDF (reference sequence). The V end was cut by 3 bases, the J end by 5 bases, with 5 bases between. The CDR3 is 11 residues long.

V and J are TRBV6-2 or TRBV6-3 and TRBJ2-7; 7 bases fit TRBD1. From germline, CDR1 is MNHEY and CDR2 SVGEGT. The CDR3 is made up of 15 amino acids. Losses at the gene ends were 1 base for V and 0 bases for J; bases not matched to a gene: 3. The CDR3 here is CASSYWTGYSYEQYF. DNA of the CDR3: TGTGCCAGCAGTTACTGGACAGGCTACTCCTACGAGCAGTACTTC.

This clone has a handful of counts. The rearrangement links TRBV5-6 to TRBJ2-7, with D possibly TRBD2 on 7 matching bases. The CDR3 totals 14 residues. Trimming took 4 bases from V and 4 from J, leaving 15 bases between them. The germline CDR1 and CDR2 sequences are SGHDT and YYEEEE. This CDR3 reads CASSGGGASYEQYF. The DNA for the CDR3 is TGTGCCAGCAGCGGCGGGGGCGCAAGTTACGAGCAGTACTTC. The full variable domain, completed using reference TRBV5-6 and TRBJ2-7, is DAGVTQSPTHLIKTRGQQVTLRCSPKSGHDTVSWYQQALGQGPQFIFQYYEEEERQRGNFPDRFSGHQFPNYSSELNVNALLLGDSALYLCASSGGGASYEQYFGPGTRLTVT.

The genes are TRBV4-1 and TRBJ2-2; D may be TRBD1 (6 bases). Germline-derived CDR1 and CDR2 are MGHRA and YSYEKL. V lost 4 bases, J lost 2 bases, and 17 bases lay in between. This CDR3 spans 17 amino acids. Written as DNA, the CDR3 is TGCGCCAGCAGCCCAAAGCCCGGACAGAGTAACACCGGGGAGCTGTTTTTT. This codes for CASSPKPGQSNTGELFF.

The V gene is TRBV27, the J gene TRBJ2-5; TRBD2 agrees at 8 bases. Germline CDR1 reads MNHEY; CDR2 reads SMNVEV (reference sequence). The CDR3 has 14 amino acids. V lost 4 bases, J lost 4 bases, and 5 bases stayed unmatched. CDR3 sequence reads: CASSSTGGGETQYF. The CDR3 DNA reads TGTGCCAGCAGTTCCACCGGGGGGGGAGAGACCCAGTACTTC.

This sequence joins TRBV4-1 and TRBJ1-2, with a possible D match to TRBD1 (5 bases). CDR3 length: 14 amino acids. The V end lost 1 base, the J end lost 4 bases, and 10 bases lay between the germline ends. From germline, CDR1 is MGHRA and CDR2 YSYEKL. In nucleotides, the CDR3 is TGCGCCAGCAGCCAAGTTGGGACTCCCTATGGCTACACCTTC. The encoded protein is CASSQVGTPYGYTF.

The CDR3 protein is CASSPGTYQPQHF. The CDR3 region has the DNA TGTGCCAGTTCTCCCGGAACTTATCAGCCCCAGCATTTT. The V call is TRBV19, the J call TRBJ1-5, with no clear D. The CDR3 spans 13 residues. Trimming pared 8 bases from V and 5 bases from J, leaving 13 bases between. The germline V gene has CDR1 LNHDA and CDR2 SQIVND (reference sequence).

The V and J genes are TRBV28 and TRBJ1-1; D is ambiguous. The CDR3 consists of 14 residues. Trimming stripped 2 bases from V and 0 bases from J, with 7 bases between. Germline CDR1 and CDR2: MDHEN and SYDVKM. The CDR3 nucleotides are TGTGCCAGCAGTTTACCACGAGTGAACACTGAAGCTTTCTTT. It specifies CASSLPRVNTEAFF.

This clone was observed a single time. The chain recombines TRBV5-6 with TRBJ2-4; D possibly corresponds to TRBD2 (6 bases). The CDR3 consists of 19 residues. CDR1 is SGHDT, CDR2 YYEEEE, per germline. Trimming left V 2 bases short and J 0 bases short, with 21 bases between. Here the CDR3 reads CASSFQVDAGILAKNIQYF. CDR3 DNA: TGTGCCAGCAGCTTCCAGGTCGATGCGGGGATTCTAGCCAAAAACATTCAGTACTTC.

This clone was counted once. The chain combines TRBV3-1 (or the pseudogene TRBV3-2) with TRBJ1-1; D is unresolved. The V gene's germline CDR1 is LGHDT and CDR2 YNNKEL (reference sequence). The CDR3 covers 14 residues. V lost 5 bases, J lost 1 base, and 11 bases lay in between. CDR3 nucleotide sequence: TGTGCCAGCAGCTTCAACCCCCCGAACACTGAAGCTTTCTTT. Amino acid sequence: CASSFNPPNTEAFF.

The chain employs TRBV18 and TRBJ2-2; D gene uncertain. With 6 bases removed from V and 4 bases from J, the gap between germline ends came to 15 bases. Germline CDR1 reads KGHSH; CDR2 reads LQKENI. CDR3 length equals 15 residues. The chain's CDR3 is CASSSERTPTGELFF. CDR3 sequence (DNA): TGTGCCAGCTCCTCGGAGCGAACCCCCACCGGGGAGCTGTTTTTT.

In its sample, this clone was seen once. The genes are TRBV6-4 and TRBJ2-3, with 12 bases identical to TRBD2. Germline V gene sequence: CDR1 MRHNA, CDR2 SNTAGT. The trim removed 6 bases at V and 2 bases at J, leaving 3 bases unmatched. The CDR3 is made up of 15 amino acids. The chain's CDR3 is CASSASGGATDTQYF. CDR3 nucleotides: TGTGCCAGCAGCGCTAGCGGGGGGGCCACAGATACGCAGTATTTT.

The genes are TRBV6-2 or TRBV6-3 and TRBJ1-2; tentatively, D is TRBD1 (5 bases). This CDR3 comprises 15 residues. V dropped 2 bases and J dropped 4 bases, with 14 bases sitting between them. CDR1 and CDR2 from the germline V gene are MNHEY and SVGEGT. In nucleotides, the CDR3 is TGTGCCAGCAGTTACCCGCGTGGGGCAGTCTATGGCTACACCTTC. Its translation: CASSYPRGAVYGYTF.

This chain connects TRBV10-3 to TRBJ1-1; 9 bases are a match to TRBD1. There are 13 residues in the CDR3. V was clipped by 6 bases and J by 3 bases; unmatched bases: 2. Germline CDR1 is ENHRY and CDR2 is SYGVKD. CDR3 sequence (DNA): TGTGCCATCAGGAGGGACAGGGACACTGAAGCTTTCTTT. The encoded protein is CAIRRDRDTEAFF.

The chain has TRBV29-1 and TRBJ1-4; maybe TRBD1 (5 bases). With 4 bases removed from V and 3 bases from J, the gap between germline ends came to 15 bases. CDR1 and CDR2 (germline): SQVTM, ANQGSEA. This CDR3 is built from 15 residues. This CDR3 reads CSVAQGGPANEKLFF. CDR3 DNA: TGCAGCGTTGCCCAGGGAGGGCCGGCTAATGAAAAACTGTTTTTT.